The rows below give T cell receptor beta chains drawn from one sample of a study of Ad26.COV2.S vaccination and SARS-CoV-2 variants. Assay used: immunoSEQ multiplex PCR; TCRdb lists only in-frame clones, some missing. The table records a few hundred thousand clones, roughly nine tenths of them present only once. Source: peripheral blood, taken in a trial of Ad26.COV2.S vaccine versus placebo. These receptors were obtained from a person between 18 and 65 years old who received the Ad26.COV2.S COVID-19 vaccine or a placebo. CDR3s include the opening cysteine and the closing phenylalanine or tryptophan. Fields, in order: J gene, D gene, clone size, V gene, CDR3 protein, CDR3 DNA. D genes are given only for firm matches. Clone size appears in some rows only: once, few, many, or a class for an expanded clone.

TRBJ2-5,-,once,TRBV6-2/TRBV6-3,CASSYSEGGLETQYF,TGTGCCAGCAGTTACTCGGAGGGAGGTTTAGAGACCCAGTACTTC
TRBJ1-2,TRBD1,-,TRBV18,CASSPREGARDYGYTF,TGTGCCAGCTCTCCTCGGGAGGGGGCGCGGGACTATGGCTACACCTTC
TRBJ2-2,-,once,TRBV6-6,CASSYRPSNTGELFF,TGTGCCAGCAGTTACAGGCCATCGAACACCGGGGAGCTGTTTTTT
TRBJ2-3,-,-,TRBV4-3,CASSQDYWGRGTDTQYF,TGCGCCAGCAGCCAAGATTACTGGGGCAGAGGGACAGATACGCAGTATTTT
TRBJ2-6,TRBD1,-,TRBV19,CASSRTGAFSGANVLTF,TGTGCCAGTAGTAGGACAGGGGCCTTCTCTGGGGCCAACGTCCTGACTTTC
TRBJ2-5,TRBD2,-,TRBV9,CASSVGVGTSGQETQYF,TGTGCCAGCAGCGTAGGCGTCGGGACTAGCGGGCAAGAGACCCAGTACTTC
TRBJ1-1,-,-,TRBV27,CASSVQGMNTEAFF,TGTGCCAGCAGTGTACAGGGTATGAACACTGAAGCTTTCTTT
TRBJ2-5,TRBD1,-,TRBV7-9,CASSTYRDREETQYF,TGTGCCAGCAGCACCTACCGGGACAGAGAAGAGACCCAGTACTTC
TRBJ1-1,TRBD1,-,TRBV19,CASIGGTGVDKLEAFF,TGTGCCAGTATAGGCGGAACAGGGGTCGATAAATTGGAAGCTTTCTTT
TRBJ2-1,TRBD1,-,TRBV5-1,CASSLVITGQAYNEQFF,TGCGCCAGCAGCTTGGTAATAACCGGACAGGCGTACAATGAGCAGTTCTTC
TRBJ2-3,-,-,TRBV5-1,CASSGETSTDTQYF,TGCGCCAGCAGCGGGGAGACAAGCACAGATACGCAGTATTTT
TRBJ1-1,-,few,TRBV4-3,CASSPMGGLEAFF,TGCGCCAGCAGCCCAATGGGAGGGCTTGAAGCTTTCTTT
TRBJ1-5,-,few,TRBV6-5,CASSYSSWGDQPQHF,TGTGCCAGCAGTTACTCTTCCTGGGGGGATCAGCCCCAGCATTTT
TRBJ1-1,-,-,TRBV7-9,CASSLEANTEAFF,TGTGCCAGCAGCTTAGAAGCGAACACTGAAGCTTTCTTT
TRBJ1-2,TRBD1,-,TRBV5-1,CASSLRTGEGYTF,TGCGCCAGCAGCTTGCGGACAGGGGAAGGCTACACCTTC
TRBJ2-2,-,once,TRBV30,CAWSPIGSDTGELFF,TGTGCCTGGAGTCCAATAGGGTCCGACACCGGGGAGCTGTTTTTT
TRBJ1-6,-,-,TRBV6-2/TRBV6-3,CASSYGSGLSPLHF,TGTGCCAGCAGTTACGGTTCAGGGTTATCACCCCTCCACTTT
TRBJ1-2,-,once,TRBV5-8,CASSLKSYGYTF,TGTGCCAGCAGCTTGAAGAGCTATGGCTACACCTTC
TRBJ1-1,-,-,TRBV7-9,CASSVSTGLTEAFF,TGTGCCAGCAGCGTATCCACAGGGTTGACTGAAGCTTTCTTT
TRBJ2-2,TRBD2,-,TRBV28,CASSDLAGGADTGELFF,TGTGCCAGCAGTGACCTAGCGGGTGGGGCGGACACCGGGGAGCTGTTTTTT
TRBJ1-4,-,-,TRBV25-1,CASSKGVVEKLFF,TGTGCCAGCAGTAAGGGGGTGGTTGAAAAACTGTTTTTT
TRBJ1-1,-,-,TRBV12-3/TRBV12-4,CASRGGARGAFF,TGTGCCAGCAGGGGGGGGGCGAGAGGAGCTTTCTTT
TRBJ2-3,-,-,TRBV2,CASGPLPGLSTDTQYF,TGTGCCAGCGGCCCACTACCGGGACTTAGCACAGATACGCAGTATTTT
TRBJ1-3,-,-,TRBV3-1/TRBV3-2,CASAASGNTIYF,TGTGCCAGCGCAGCCTCTGGAAACACCATATATTTT
TRBJ2-7,-,few,TRBV18,CASSPGEPYEQYF,TGTGCCAGCTCACCGGGGGAACCCTACGAGCAGTACTTC
TRBJ1-6,-,-,TRBV10-2,CASRFADSPLHF,TGCGCCAGCAGATTTGCAGATTCACCCCTCCACTTT
TRBJ2-1,TRBD2,-,TRBV10-1,CASRFSGGHNEQFF,TGCGCCAGCAGGTTTAGCGGGGGCCACAATGAGCAGTTCTTC
TRBJ1-2,TRBD1,-,TRBV7-2,CASSFFGRTGDGYTF,TGTGCCAGCAGCTTTTTCGGCCGGACAGGGGATGGCTACACCTTC
TRBJ2-4,-,-,TRBV7-9,CASSLVAAGAKNIQYF,TGTGCCAGCAGCTTAGTGGCTGCTGGAGCCAAAAACATTCAGTACTTC
TRBJ1-2,-,-,TRBV19,CASSTAAPYGYTF,TGTGCCAGTAGTACCGCCGCACCCTATGGCTACACCTTC
TRBJ1-4,TRBD1,-,TRBV20-1,CSASDGQGGEKLFF,TGCAGTGCTAGTGACGGACAGGGAGGGGAAAAACTGTTTTTT
TRBJ2-7,TRBD2,-,TRBV27,CASSLISGGNYEQYF,TGTGCCAGCAGTTTAATTAGCGGGGGTAATTACGAGCAGTACTTC
TRBJ2-1,-,once,TRBV27,CASSFTKEGGIGLNEQFF,TGTGCCAGCAGTTTCACAAAGGAGGGCGGGATAGGTTTGAATGAGCAGTTCTTC
TRBJ2-3,-,-,TRBV5-1,CASSLSRGGTDTQYF,TGCGCCAGCAGCTTGTCTCGGGGTGGCACAGATACGCAGTATTTT
TRBJ1-1,-,-,TRBV5-6,CASSIDIGRIATEAFF,TGTGCCAGCAGCATCGACATTGGACGGATTGCCACTGAAGCTTTCTTT
TRBJ1-4,-,-,TRBV4-1,CASSQGAGLGKLFF,TGCGCCAGCAGCCAAGGGGCAGGGTTAGGGAAACTGTTTTTT
TRBJ2-5,-,-,TRBV5-4,CASSLAGASGETQYF,TGTGCCAGCAGCTTAGCGGGCGCTTCGGGGGAGACCCAGTACTTC
TRBJ1-4,TRBD1,few,TRBV27,CASSRRDRLNEKLFF,TGTGCCAGCAGTCGACGGGACAGACTTAATGAAAAACTGTTTTTT
TRBJ1-2,-,once,TRBV5-5,CASSLGVDYGYTF,TGTGCCAGCAGCTTGGGGGTCGACTATGGCTACACCTTC
TRBJ2-1,-,-,TRBV5-1,CASSPSLLGGNEQFF,TGCGCCAGCAGCCCTTCCCTCTTGGGGGGCAATGAGCAGTTCTTC
TRBJ1-6,-,-,TRBV7-8,CASSLGSGQLNSPLHF,TGTGCCAGCAGCTTAGGGTCCGGACAGCTTAATTCACCCCTCCACTTT
TRBJ1-6,-,-,TRBV5-4,CASSRRGFSNNSPLHF,TGTGCCAGCAGCCGTCGGGGGTTTAGCAATAATTCACCCCTCCACTTT
TRBJ2-1,-,-,TRBV7-8,CASSQPLLDIAGPQFYNEQFF,TGTGCCAGCAGCCAGCCTTTACTCGATATAGCAGGGCCACAATTCTACAATGAGCAGTTCTTC
TRBJ1-2,-,-,TRBV12-3/TRBV12-4,CASSLEGHYGYTF,TGTGCCAGCAGTTTAGAGGGGCACTATGGCTACACCTTC
TRBJ1-2,-,-,TRBV5-1,CASSLEIGGTGYTF,TGCGCCAGCAGCTTGGAAATTGGGGGGACAGGCTACACCTTC
TRBJ1-2,-,-,TRBV6-6,CASSAGQFDGYTF,TGTGCCAGCAGTGCCGGACAGTTTGACGGCTACACCTTC
TRBJ2-4,-,once,TRBV3-1/TRBV3-2,CASSQVVSLAKNIQYF,TGTGCCAGCAGCCAAGTGGTGTCTCTAGCCAAAAACATTCAGTACTTC
TRBJ2-1,-,-,TRBV7-2,CASSLPRRERSSYNEQFF,TGTGCCAGCAGCTTACCCCGGAGGGAGCGGAGCTCCTACAATGAGCAGTTCTTC
TRBJ1-2,TRBD1,-,TRBV13,CASSLEDRTYGYTF,TGTGCCAGCAGCTTAGAGGACAGGACCTATGGCTACACCTTC
TRBJ1-1,-,-,TRBV15,CATTSGTEAFF,TGTGCCACCACTTCTGGGACTGAAGCTTTCTTT
TRBJ1-1,-,-,TRBV5-5,CASSLTLPGNTEAFF,TGTGCCAGCAGCTTGACGTTGCCAGGGAACACTGAAGCTTTCTTT
TRBJ2-1,-,-,TRBV2,CASSESWRNEQFF,TGTGCCAGCAGTGAGAGTTGGCGAAATGAGCAGTTCTTC
TRBJ2-3,-,few,TRBV6-2/TRBV6-3,CASSRDGTDTQYF,TGTGCCAGCAGCAGGGACGGCACAGATACGCAGTATTTT